These 15 T cell receptor beta chains were all obtained from the same sample, sequenced in a study of cytomegalovirus exposure and HLA in healthy donors. The PCR had 60 Vbeta and 13 Jbeta primers. Clones were sequenced by immunoSEQ multiplex PCR, and TCRdb holds only the in-frame ones, with some missing. Among more than 95,000 clones listed, 70% to 80% were seen once. What was sequenced was PBMCs. Receptor source: a man aged 25-45 years in good health and CMV-seropositive.

The genes are TRBV5-4 and TRBJ1-1, with D perhaps matching TRBD1 (5 bases). Trimming left V 0 bases short and J 5 bases short, with 11 bases between. Per germline, CDR1 SGHNT and CDR2 YYREEE (reference sequence). There are 14 residues in the CDR3. The CDR3 reads CASSLGGLLTEAFF. In nucleotides, the CDR3 is TGTGCCAGCAGCTTGGGGGGACTTTTGACTGAAGCTTTCTTT.

This clone was seen more than once but under ten times. The chain has TRBV5-4 and TRBJ2-1, with D hard to call. The V gene lost 1 base and the J gene lost 1 base, with 6 bases spanning the gap. The CDR3 sequence is 14 residues long. The V gene's germline CDR1 is SGHNT and CDR2 YYREEE (reference sequence). The CDR3 is CASSLISSYNEQFF. Here the CDR3 DNA reads TGTGCCAGCAGCTTGATCAGTTCCTACAATGAGCAGTTCTTC.

The chain combines TRBV5-4 with TRBJ2-1, with 9 bases that match TRBD2. CDR1 and CDR2 from the germline V gene are SGHNT and YYREEE (reference sequence). J gave up 6 bases and V 8 bases, and 6 bases lay outside the gene matches. CDR3 length: 13 residues. The CDR3 DNA reads TGTGCCAGTGTGGCGGGAGGGAGCAATGAGCAGTTCTTC. Amino acid sequence: CASVAGGSNEQFF.

The chain couples TRBV28 to TRBJ2-3; D unresolved. V gave up 6 bases and J gave up 6 bases, with 7 bases separating them. The CDR3 is 11 residues long. Germline-derived CDR1 and CDR2 are MDHEN and SYDVKM. The CDR3 sequence: CASRLRDTQYF. The CDR3, as DNA: TGTGCCAGCAGACTGAGGGATACGCAGTATTTT.

The gene calls are TRBV6-5 and TRBJ1-2; TRBD1 aligns across 9 bases. In germline, CDR1 is MNHEY, CDR2 SVGAGI. The CDR3 is 15 residues long. V was pared by 5 bases and J by 4 bases, with 8 bases of the junction left unmatched. The CDR3 is CASSAPGQGPYGYTF. The CDR3 nucleotides read TGTGCCAGCAGTGCCCCGGGACAGGGCCCCTATGGCTACACCTTC.

The genes are TRBV13 and TRBJ1-5; D is uncertain. Germline CDR1 and CDR2: PRHDT and FYEKMQ (reference sequence). Trimming removed 0 bases from V and 0 bases from J, with 6 bases in between. The CDR3 runs to 15 residues. For the CDR3, the DNA is TGTGCCAGCAGCTTAGGCAGGTATAGCAATCAGCCCCAGCATTTT. Its protein product is CASSLGRYSNQPQHF.

This clone was seen once. The gene calls are TRBV7-8 and TRBJ2-5, with TRBD1 identical over 11 bases. The J call could be wrong; TRBJ2-7 is a better fit for the DNA end. CDR1 is SGHVS, CDR2 FQNEAQ, per germline. The CDR3 length is 16 residues. DNA for the CDR3: TGTGCCAGCAGCTTAGTTAAGGGACAGGGGGTCTACGAGCAGTACTTC. This sequence encodes CASSLVKGQGVYEQYF.

V gene TRBV11-3 combines with J gene TRBJ2-7, with 10 bases aligning to TRBD1. The V gene's germline CDR1 is SGHNT and CDR2 YENEEA. The length of the CDR3 is 14 residues. The V gene end was trimmed by 5 bases and the J gene end by 5 bases; junction bases not matched to a gene: 6. The DNA of the CDR3 is TGTGCCAGCAGCCCGGGACAGGGGACCCACGAGCAGTACTTC. This translates into CASSPGQGTHEQYF.

This sequence joins TRBV5-4 and TRBJ2-5; TRBD2 agrees at 7 bases. V lost 4 bases, J lost 5 bases, and 8 bases stayed unmatched. The CDR3 spans 14 residues. CDR1 and CDR2 from the germline V gene are SGHNT and YYREEE (reference sequence). The CDR3 loop reads CASSPSAGDETQYF. The CDR3 region has the DNA TGTGCCAGCAGCCCGTCCGCGGGAGATGAGACCCAGTACTTC.

This clone was seen a few times. This chain uses TRBV9 with TRBJ1-5, with D unresolved. Per the germline V gene, CDR1 is SGDLS and CDR2 is YYNGEE. The CDR3 extends over 14 amino acids. V dropped 0 bases and J dropped 4 bases, with 8 bases sitting between them. CDR3: CASSVGAGNQPQHF. The CDR3 bases are TGTGCCAGCAGCGTAGGAGCAGGAAATCAGCCCCAGCATTTT.

The rearrangement uses TRBV5-4 and TRBJ2-7; D not certain. The CDR3 has 13 residues. Germline values: CDR1 SGHNT, CDR2 YYREEE (reference sequence). V lost 2 bases, J lost 3 bases, and 9 bases lay in between. The CDR3 DNA reads as TGTGCCAGCAGCTTAGTTGAGGACTACGAGCAGTACTTC. Protein sequence: CASSLVEDYEQYF.

The chain carries TRBV7-8 and TRBJ1-3; no clear D gene. CDR1 and CDR2 (germline): SGHVS, FQNEAQ. Trimming took 0 bases from V and 0 from J, leaving 9 bases between them. This CDR3 comprises 16 residues. CDR3 sequence: CASSLAVPSSGNTIYF. CDR3 nucleotides: TGTGCCAGCAGCTTAGCGGTACCGAGCTCTGGAAACACCATATATTTT.

The DNA for the CDR3 is TGTGCCATCAGTGGGAGCGGGGGGGTGGAGACCCAGTACTTC. Translating gives CAISGSGGVETQYF. The chain carries TRBV10-3 and TRBJ2-5; 10 nucleotides align to TRBD2. V shed 4 bases and J 5 bases; nucleotides not matched to a gene: 4. Germline loops: CDR1 ENHRY, CDR2 SYGVKD. The CDR3 contains 14 residues.

The chain couples TRBV9 to TRBJ2-7, with D unclear. V was shortened by 1 base and J by 0 bases, with 8 bases between the two germline ends. From germline, CDR1 is SGDLS and CDR2 YYNGEE. The CDR3 spans 14 residues. CDR3 in amino acids: CASSVQIHSYEQYF. The CDR3 region has the DNA TGTGCCAGCAGCGTACAGATTCACTCCTACGAGCAGTACTTC.

The chain combines TRBV9 with TRBJ2-5, with D possibly TRBD1 on 7 matching bases. V was pared by 3 bases and J by 5 bases, with 14 bases between. CDR1 SGDLS and CDR2 YYNGEE come from the germline V gene. The CDR3 has 14 amino acids. CDR3 sequence reads: CASSAGGHGETQYF. The DNA of the CDR3 is TGTGCCAGCAGCGCAGGGGGGCACGGGGAGACCCAGTACTTC.